These 27 T cell receptor beta chains originate from one sample sequenced in a study of blood T cell repertoires in COVID-19. TCRdb's table, derived via immunoSEQ multiplex PCR, lists solely in-frame clones and lacks some. The repertoire consists of about 78,000 clones, with 86% occurring once and the leading ten covering around 5%. The sequencing input was peripheral blood. The receptor source for this set is a man in his fifties or sixties with active or convalescent COVID-19.

This clone appeared a single time. The chain is built from TRBV16 and TRBJ1-2, with a weak D call TRBD1 (5 bases). The CDR3 extends over 13 amino acids. Per the germline V gene, CDR1 is KGHSY and CDR2 is FQNENV. V was clipped by 2 bases and J by 4 bases, with 8 bases between them. The CDR3, as DNA: TGTGCCAGCAGCCAAACAGGAGCCTATGGCTACACCTTC. Translation: CASSQTGAYGYTF.

The chain is built from TRBV18 and TRBJ1-3; D not certain. In germline, CDR1 is KGHSH, CDR2 LQKENI. V was shortened by 3 bases and J by 4 bases, with 13 bases between the two germline ends. The CDR3 runs to 15 residues. The CDR3 loop is CASSPNPTGGNTIYF. The CDR3 DNA sequence: TGTGCCAGCTCACCGAATCCCACGGGGGGAAACACCATATATTTT.

This clone was detected only once. The chain uses TRBV9 and TRBJ1-4, with 7 bases identical to TRBD1. Germline CDR1 and CDR2: SGDLS and YYNGEE. The CDR3 is 15 residues long. V was pared by 3 bases and J by 3 bases, with 5 bases of the junction left unmatched. CDR3 region: CASSGSGTANEKLFF. In DNA, the CDR3 is TGTGCCAGCAGCGGATCCGGGACAGCTAATGAAAAACTGTTTTTT.

The rearrangement joins TRBV6-5 to TRBJ2-5; D might be TRBD1 (6 bases). This CDR3 has 14 residues. V gave up 5 bases and J gave up 1 base, with 11 bases separating them. Germline lookup yields CDR1 MNHEY and CDR2 SVGAGI. The CDR3 here is CASSTQGSQETQYF. The CDR3 coding sequence is TGTGCCAGCAGTACCCAGGGGTCCCAAGAGACCCAGTACTTC.

The rearrangement joins TRBV6-1 to TRBJ1-5; D is unclear. This CDR3 spans 11 amino acids. V lost 3 bases to trimming and J lost 6 bases, with 3 bases between them. The germline gives CDR1 MNHNS, CDR2 SASEGT. The chain's CDR3 is CASSDRQPQHF. CDR3 DNA: TGTGCCAGCAGTGACCGTCAGCCCCAGCATTTT.

The gene calls are TRBV27 and TRBJ2-2, with unresolved D. V was trimmed by 6 bases and J by 9 bases, leaving 14 bases between them. The CDR3 totals 13 residues. Germline lookup yields CDR1 MNHEY and CDR2 SMNVEV (reference sequence). The CDR3 coding sequence is TGTGCCAGCAGCCCGCGAGCCGGTTGGGAGCTGTTTTTT. It codes for CASSPRAGWELFF.

The V call is TRBV19, the J call TRBJ1-2, with D possibly TRBD1 on 6 matching bases. The CDR3 has 14 amino acids. V dropped 7 bases and J dropped 2 bases, with 14 bases sitting between them. Germline V gene sequence: CDR1 LNHDA, CDR2 SQIVND (reference sequence). The CDR3 coding sequence is TGTGCCAGTATCAACAGGGCTCAAAACTATGGCTACACCTTC. It specifies CASINRAQNYGYTF.

Only one count was recorded for this clone. The gene calls are TRBV6-2 or TRBV6-3 and TRBJ1-5; TRBD1 matches 9 bases. This CDR3 has 14 residues. The V gene end was trimmed by 5 bases and the J gene end by 7 bases; junction bases not matched to a gene: 6. CDR1 is MNHEY and CDR2 is SVGEGT in the germline V gene. The CDR3 sequence: CASSTDRGGQPQHF. DNA for the CDR3: TGTGCCAGCAGTACGGACAGGGGTGGACAGCCCCAGCATTTT.

This clone was counted only a few times. Other DNA sequences from this sample encode an identical CDR3 as well. The chain joins TRBV28 to TRBJ1-5; D remains ambiguous. CDR1 is MDHEN, CDR2 SYDVKM, per germline. CDR3 length: 11 amino acids. V lost 5 bases to trimming and J lost 4 bases, with 3 bases between them. The CDR3, as DNA: TGTGCCAGCAGTCGTAATCAGCCCCAGCATTTT. Translation: CASSRNQPQHF.

This clone was counted between two and nine times. The rearrangement joins TRBV27 to TRBJ2-2; 13 nucleotides match TRBD2. Trimming at V came to 4 bases and at J to 5 bases, leaving 10 bases not matched to a gene. The germline V gene encodes CDR1 MNHEY and CDR2 SMNVEV (reference sequence). The CDR3 loop spans 18 amino acids. The CDR3 here is CASSSPRLAGGRTGELFF. The CDR3 nucleotides read TGTGCCAGCAGTTCTCCGCGACTAGCGGGGGGCAGGACCGGGGAGCTGTTTTTT.

DNA for the CDR3: TGTGCCAGCAGCTTAGCGGGACAGCTAGCCAAAAACATTCAGTACTTC. Its protein is CASSLAGQLAKNIQYF. The chain recombines TRBV7-2 with TRBJ2-4; 7 bases agree with TRBD1. This CDR3 spans 16 amino acids. V dropped 0 bases and J dropped 0; count of bases not matched to a gene: 2. The V gene's germline CDR1 is SGHTA and CDR2 FQGNSA.

CDR3 sequence (DNA): TGCGCCAGCAGCTTGGACAGTAACTATGAGCAGTTCTTC. This translates into CASSLDSNYEQFF. The chain employs TRBV5-1 and TRBJ2-1, with D uncertain. Germline values: CDR1 SGHRS, CDR2 YFSETQ. This CDR3 comprises 13 residues. V shed 0 bases and J shed 8 bases, with 9 bases lying between them.

The gene calls are TRBV11-2 and TRBJ2-7; TRBD1 agrees at 8 bases. Germline V CDR1 and CDR2: SGHAT, FQNNGV. The CDR3 spans 14 residues. Trimming took 4 bases from V and 5 from J; bases not matched to a gene: 7. CDR3 in DNA: TGTGCCAGCAGCTATAACGGACAGGGTGACGAGCAGTACGTC. Residues: CASSYNGQGDEQYV.

This chain connects TRBV7-8 to TRBJ2-7; TRBD2 is a possible D gene (5 bases). The CDR3 has 15 residues. Germline values: CDR1 SGHVS, CDR2 FQNEAQ. V gave up 6 bases and J gave up 6 bases, with 21 bases separating them. The chain's CDR3 is CASSPVRLPGGEQYF. The CDR3, as DNA: TGTGCCAGCAGTCCCGTCAGGCTCCCCGGAGGCGAGCAGTACTTC.

The chain is built from TRBV7-2 and TRBJ2-5, with TRBD2 matching 7 bases. Germline trimming cut 3 bases from V and 1 base from J; bases unmatched to any gene: 5. The CDR3 is made up of 15 amino acids. Germline CDR1 SGHTA, CDR2 FQGNSA. CDR3 sequence: CASSFQAGTQETQYF. CDR3 nucleotides: TGTGCCAGCAGCTTTCAAGCGGGGACCCAAGAGACCCAGTACTTC.

This clone occurred once. The CDR3 reads CASSIGQGQETQYF. CDR3 nucleotide sequence: TGTGCCAGTAGTATTGGACAGGGGCAAGAGACCCAGTACTTC. The V gene is TRBV19, the J gene TRBJ2-5; 9 bases are a match to TRBD1. CDR3 length equals 14 residues. Germline V lookup: CDR1 LNHDA, CDR2 SQIVND (reference sequence). J lost 2 bases, V lost 3 bases, and 1 base had no gene match.

A single count supports this clone. The rearrangement joins TRBV28 to TRBJ1-1; 9 nucleotides align to TRBD1. The CDR3 runs to 16 residues. Unmatched junction bases numbered 7, after V lost 5 bases and J lost 0 bases. Germline loops: CDR1 MDHEN, CDR2 SYDVKM. The CDR3 loop reads CASSPQGARMNTEAFF. CDR3 in DNA: TGTGCCAGCAGTCCACAGGGGGCGAGGATGAACACTGAAGCTTTCTTT.

This clone was picked up a small number of times. This sample includes further DNA sequences coding for the same CDR3. This CDR3 reads CASSFGTGGSYEQYV. The CDR3 nucleotides are TGTGCCAGCAGCTTCGGGACAGGGGGCTCCTACGAGCAGTACGTC. The chain is built from TRBV7-9 and TRBJ2-7, with 11 bases aligning to TRBD1. Germline V gene data show CDR1 as SEHNR and CDR2 as FQNEAQ (reference sequence). CDR3 size: 15 residues. J gave up 0 bases and V 3 bases, and 1 base lay outside the gene matches.

The V call is TRBV14, the J call TRBJ1-4; TRBD1 is a possible D gene (5 bases). V was cut by 4 bases and J by 7 bases, with 13 bases left in between. Germline CDR1 is SGHDN and CDR2 is FVKESK. The CDR3 sequence is 14 residues long. The CDR3 here is CASSPTVLGEKLFF. The CDR3 DNA sequence: TGTGCCAGCAGCCCGACAGTTTTGGGTGAAAAACTGTTTTTT. Supplemented by reference TRBV14 and TRBJ1-4, the full variable domain reads EAGVTQFPSHSVIEKGQTVTLRCDPISGHDNLYWYRRVMGKEIKFLLHFVKESKQDESGMPNNRFLAERTGGTYSTLKVQPAELEDSGVYFCASSPTVLGEKLFFGSGTQLSVL.

The genes are TRBV7-9 and TRBJ1-2; D is perhaps TRBD1 (6 bases). Germline V gives CDR1 SEHNR, CDR2 FQNEAQ (reference sequence). V lost 4 bases and J 1 base, leaving 25 bases between the germline ends. The CDR3 loop spans 19 amino acids. CDR3 region: CASSSEVGVRQENNYGYTF. Written as DNA, the CDR3 is TGTGCCAGCAGCTCGGAGGTAGGGGTCCGACAGGAAAATAACTATGGCTACACCTTC.

The chain has TRBV9 and TRBJ1-5, with a tentative D call TRBD1 (6 bases). Germline values: CDR1 SGDLS, CDR2 YYNGEE. This CDR3 is built from 14 residues. V gave up 4 bases and J gave up 3 bases, with 11 bases separating them. The CDR3 DNA follows: TGTGCCAGCAGCCCAGGACAGATCAATCAGCCCCAGCATTTT. It encodes CASSPGQINQPQHF.

This chain links TRBV5-1 with TRBJ1-1; 10 nucleotides align to TRBD1. The V and J ends lost 0 bases and 4 bases, in that order; junction bases with no gene match: 3. CDR1 is SGHRS, CDR2 YFSETQ, per germline. CDR3 length: 15 residues. DNA of the CDR3: TGCGCCAGCAGCTTGGAGGGACAGGGGACCACTGAAGCTTTCTTT. It is translated as CASSLEGQGTTEAFF.

The J gene is TRBJ2-1, the V gene TRBV6-5; 7 nucleotides line up with TRBD1. Trimming took 6 bases from V and 2 from J; bases not matched to a gene: 7. Germline V lookup: CDR1 MNHEY, CDR2 SVGAGI. This CDR3 is 15 amino acids long. CDR3 in amino acids: CASSRTGTAYNEQFF. Written as DNA, the CDR3 is TGTGCCAGCAGCCGAACCGGGACAGCCTACAATGAGCAGTTCTTC.

The V and J genes are TRBV9 and TRBJ1-6; 8 nucleotides align to TRBD1. The CDR3 sequence is 15 residues long. The J segment lost 6 bases and the V segment lost 4 bases, leaving 6 bases of the junction unmatched. CDR1 and CDR2 from the germline V gene are SGDLS and YYNGEE. CDR3 residues: CASSTGQGTNSPLHF. In nucleotides, the CDR3 is TGTGCCAGCAGCACCGGACAGGGTACTAATTCACCCCTCCACTTT. Filled out from reference TRBV9 and TRBJ1-6, the complete variable domain reads DSGVTQTPKHLITATGQRVTLRCSPRSGDLSVYWYQQSLDQGLQFLIQYYNGEERAKGNILERFSAQQFPDLHSELNLSSLELGDSALYFCASSTGQGTNSPLHFGNGTRLTVT.

This sequence joins TRBV3-1 (or the pseudogene TRBV3-2) and TRBJ2-2; D is unclear. Germline loops: CDR1 LGHDT, CDR2 YNNKEL (reference sequence). This CDR3 is 13 amino acids long. V was pared by 2 bases and J by 5 bases, with 6 bases between. Here the CDR3 reads CASSQRGTGELFF. Here the CDR3 DNA reads TGTGCCAGCAGCCAACGAGGAACCGGGGAGCTGTTTTTT.

CDR3 region: CASSSQALQETQYF. Here the CDR3 DNA reads TGTGCCAGCAGCTCGCAGGCGCTCCAAGAGACCCAGTACTTC. The chain carries TRBV5-4 and TRBJ2-5; no clear D. CDR3 length equals 14 residues. Germline V gives CDR1 SGHNT, CDR2 YYREEE (reference sequence). V was cut by 3 bases and J by 1 base, with 10 bases left in between. Based on the CDR3 plus reference TRBV5-4 and TRBJ2-5, the full variable domain is ETGVTQSPTHLIKTRGQQVTLRCSSQSGHNTVSWYQQALGQGPQFIFQYYREEENGRGNFPPRFSGLQFPNYSSELNVNALELDDSALYLCASSSQALQETQYFGPGTRLLVL.

This sequence joins TRBV19 and TRBJ2-3; D is unclear. V lost 5 bases and J lost 2, with 5 bases in between. The CDR3 length is 12 residues. CDR1 LNHDA and CDR2 SQIVND come from the germline V gene (reference sequence). The CDR3 protein is CASSLSTDTQYF. The CDR3 region has the DNA TGTGCCAGTAGTCTTTCCACAGATACGCAGTATTTT.